These 26 T cell receptor beta chains share one sample of origin, sequenced in a study of T and B cells in COVID-19 patients. BIOMED2 TRB-A/B primer pools were used in multiplex TRB PCR. Each CDR3 protein is one row after TCRdb ran MiXCR on the multiplex PCR reads. This sample has some 8,000 distinct CDR3 sequences, with about 25% found just once. TRB was amplified from about 240-490 ng of blood genomic DNA. The sequencing sample was made of blood. The receptors shown here come from a human donor who had recovered from COVID-19.

In its sample, this clonotype is medium-sized. The rearrangement joins TRBV7-6 to TRBJ1-2, with D possibly being TRBD1 (6 bases). The CDR3 totals 17 residues. The germline V gene has CDR1 SGHVS and CDR2 FNYEAQ. Trimming cost V 4 bases and J 5 bases, with 23 bases left between them. CDR3 residues: CASSSYLGARASYGYTF. The CDR3 DNA is TGTGCCAGCAGCTCTTATCTGGGGGCGCGGGCTTCGTATGGCTACACCTTC.

CDR3 residues: CASSIRLAGGTDTQYF. DNA for the CDR3: TGTGCCAGTAGTATTCGACTAGCGGGAGGCACAGATACGCAGTATTTT. The J gene is TRBJ2-3, the V gene TRBV19, with TRBD2 identical over 12 bases. The CDR3 has 16 residues. Germline assignment: CDR1 LNHDA and CDR2 SQIVND (reference sequence). J gave up 1 base and V 3 bases, and 2 bases lay outside the gene matches. Using reference TRBV19 and TRBJ2-3 for the parts outside the CDR3, the full variable domain is DGGITQSPKYLFRKEGQNVTLSCEQNLNHDAMYWYRQDPGQGLRLIYYSQIVNDFQKGDIAEGYSVSREKKESFPLTVTSAQKNPTAFYLCASSIRLAGGTDTQYFGPGTRLTVL.

The chain joins TRBV7-9 to TRBJ2-5, with D possibly TRBD2 on 5 matching bases. The germline V gene has CDR1 SEHNR and CDR2 FQNEAQ (reference sequence). Trimming took 5 bases from V and 5 from J, leaving 15 bases between them. The CDR3 extends over 14 amino acids. CDR3: CASSPARLAETQYF. CDR3 in DNA: TGTGCCAGCAGCCCTGCCCGGCTAGCCGAGACCCAGTACTTC.

This clonotype rates as medium-sized. This chain uses TRBV18 with TRBJ2-7; D not certain. The CDR3 covers 13 residues. V lost 3 bases to trimming and J lost 6 bases, with 12 bases between them. In germline, CDR1 is KGHSH, CDR2 LQKENI. The CDR3: CASSPTVPGEQYF. The CDR3 coding sequence is TGTGCCAGCTCACCCACCGTACCGGGCGAGCAGTACTTC.

This clonotype was detected many times. The V call is TRBV6-5, the J call TRBJ2-7; D not certain. This CDR3 region has 13 residues. Per the germline V gene, CDR1 is MNHEY and CDR2 is SVGAGI. The V end was cut by 5 bases, the J end by 4 bases, with 12 bases between. In DNA, the CDR3 is TGTGCCAGCAGTCCTAAGGCCGGTTACGAGCAGTACTTC. Its translation: CASSPKAGYEQYF.

In its sample, this clonotype was seen a few times. This chain connects TRBV4-3 to TRBJ2-7; D assignment may be TRBD1 or TRBD2 (5 bases each). This CDR3 comprises 13 residues. V lost 4 bases, J lost 5 bases, and 12 bases lay in between. CDR1 and CDR2 (germline): LGHNA, YSLEER. CDR3 coding DNA: TGCGCCAGCAGCCTACAGGTCGGGAACGAGCAGTACTTC. It codes for CASSLQVGNEQYF.

The gene calls are TRBV18 and TRBJ2-3; D not certain. CDR3 length: 12 residues. Germline CDR1 is KGHSH and CDR2 is LQKENI. The germline V and J ends were trimmed by 3 bases and 9 bases, with 10 bases remaining between them. CDR3 DNA sequence: TGTGCCAGCTCACCGCCGACCGGGACGCAGTATTTT. As protein: CASSPPTGTQYF.

The sample holds many counts of this clonotype. J is TRBJ2-1 and V is TRBV6-2 or TRBV6-3; no reliable D call. Trimming took off 4 bases at V and 8 bases at J, with 6 bases between the two ends. This CDR3 region has 11 residues. Germline CDR1 reads MNHEY; CDR2 reads SVGEGT. This CDR3 is CASSLRDEQFF. The CDR3 DNA is TGTGCCAGCAGTTTAAGGGATGAGCAGTTCTTC.

Judged by abundance, this clonotype is medium-sized. V is TRBV19 and J is TRBJ1-2, with a possible D match to TRBD1 (6 bases). Germline CDR1 reads LNHDA; CDR2 reads SQIVND (reference sequence). This CDR3 is built from 13 residues. V lost 0 bases and J lost 8, with 10 bases in between. The CDR3 loop reads CASSIDQGRGYTF. CDR3 DNA sequence: TGTGCCAGTAGTATAGATCAGGGGAGGGGCTACACCTTC.

The chain combines TRBV6-2 or TRBV6-3 with TRBJ2-1; maybe TRBD2 (6 bases). CDR1 is MNHEY, CDR2 SVGEGT, per germline. Between the trimmed V and J ends, which lost 6 bases and 9 bases, there was a span of 21 bases. The length of the CDR3 is 15 residues. The CDR3 coding sequence is TGTGCCAGCAGCGGAACCTCGGTAGCGGACGGTGAGCAGTTCTTC. This encodes CASSGTSVADGEQFF.

This clonotype is medium-sized within its sample. V and J are TRBV18 and TRBJ2-1, with 8 nucleotides matching TRBD1. Germline CDR1 and CDR2: KGHSH and LQKENI. V dropped 5 bases and J dropped 6; count of bases not matched to a gene: 6. This CDR3 has 14 amino acids. As DNA, the CDR3 is TGTGCCAGCTCAGACGGGACAGGATTCAATGAGCAGTTCTTC. It is translated as CASSDGTGFNEQFF.

On this clonotype itself: This sequence may be a read error, since a much larger clone differs from it by one base. The genes are TRBV12-3 or TRBV12-4 and TRBJ2-7; D gene uncertain. CDR3 length: 12 residues. Between the trimmed V and J ends, which lost 7 bases and 6 bases, there was a span of 13 bases. CDR3 DNA sequence: TGTGCCAGCATCCTTTTCCCCATCGAGCAGTACTTC. Residues: CASILFPIEQYF.

This clonotype was seen a handful of times. The chain combines TRBV4-3 with TRBJ2-7; 11 bases are shared with TRBD1. The CDR3 has 15 amino acids. V was clipped by 0 bases and J by 3 bases; unmatched bases: 1. The germline gives CDR1 LGHNA, CDR2 YSLEER. The CDR3 sequence is CASSQEDRGLYEQYF. DNA of the CDR3: TGCGCCAGCAGCCAAGAGGACAGGGGGCTCTACGAGCAGTACTTC.

This clonotype is labeled medium-sized. The genes are TRBV6-6 and TRBJ2-7, with TRBD1 matching over 11 bases. This CDR3 is built from 18 residues. Germline CDR1 and CDR2: MNHNY and SVGAGI (reference sequence). With V trimmed by 0 bases and J by 2 bases, 9 bases remained unmatched. The CDR3 loop is CASSYSTFGDRGAYEQYF. In DNA form, the CDR3 reads TGTGCCAGCAGTTACTCGACCTTTGGGGACAGGGGGGCCTACGAGCAGTACTTC.

The V and J genes are TRBV24-1 and TRBJ2-3; possible D gene TRBD2, 6 bases. There are 15 residues in the CDR3. V lost 5 bases, J lost 5 bases, and 16 bases lay in between. Germline loops: CDR1 KGHDR, CDR2 SFDVKD. CDR3 sequence (DNA): TGTGCCACCAGTGGAGGCGGGGCCCCTTTAGATACGCAGTATTTT. It is translated as CATSGGGAPLDTQYF.

In the case of this clonotype: A much larger clone is a single base away; this may be a read error. For the CDR3, the DNA is TGTGCCAGCAGCCTGGGACACCCGGTGACCTACGAGCAGTACTTC. Residues: CASSLGHPVTYEQYF. The chain couples TRBV5-1 to TRBJ2-7, with a weak D call TRBD1 (6 bases). Germline assignment: CDR1 SGHRS and CDR2 YFSETQ. This CDR3 has 15 amino acids.

Many counts were recorded for this clonotype. The chain carries TRBV24-1 and TRBJ2-7; possible D gene TRBD2, 6 bases. Germline V CDR1 and CDR2: KGHDR, SFDVKD. The length of the CDR3 is 12 residues. V was pared by 9 bases and J by 6 bases, with 14 bases between. The CDR3 DNA reads TGTGCCACCCAGGGACGGGGGAGCGAGCAGTACTTC. Its protein product is CATQGRGSEQYF.

This clonotype occurred a few times. The rearrangement joins TRBV20-1 to TRBJ2-1; 7 positions agree with TRBD1. The CDR3 is made up of 12 amino acids. J was trimmed by 10 bases and V by 6 bases; bases with no gene match: 9. Germline V lookup: CDR1 DFQATT, CDR2 SNEGSKA (reference sequence). The CDR3 sequence is CSAIDRASEQFF. DNA of the CDR3: TGCAGTGCCATCGACAGGGCCAGCGAGCAGTTCTTC.

This clonotype is medium-sized in the sample. J is TRBJ2-3 and V is TRBV6-5; 10 positions agree with TRBD2. The CDR3 covers 16 residues. Losses at the gene ends were 0 bases for V and 2 bases for J; bases not matched to a gene: 2. Germline assignment: CDR1 MNHEY and CDR2 SVGAGI. The CDR3 protein is CASSYSLAGVTDTQYF. CDR3 sequence (DNA): TGTGCCAGCAGTTACTCGCTAGCGGGGGTCACAGATACGCAGTATTTT.

The rearrangement joins TRBV6-5 to TRBJ1-2; a possible D gene is TRBD1 (5 bases). The CDR3 is 15 amino acids. The germline gives CDR1 MNHEY, CDR2 SVGAGI. Trimming left V 4 bases short and J 4 bases short, with 16 bases between. The CDR3 sequence: CASSLRQGSSYGYTF. The CDR3 bases are TGTGCCAGCAGTTTGAGGCAGGGATCCAGCTATGGCTACACCTTC.

This clonotype has a count of ten or more. The chain recombines TRBV13 with TRBJ2-1; TRBD2 agrees at 9 bases. Germline lookup yields CDR1 PRHDT and CDR2 FYEKMQ (reference sequence). The V and J ends lost 1 base and 8 bases, in that order; junction bases with no gene match: 6. The CDR3 spans 15 residues. The CDR3: CASSLARGGPDEQFF. The CDR3 nucleotides are TGTGCCAGCAGCTTAGCGCGGGGGGGCCCCGATGAGCAGTTCTTC. Together with reference TRBV13 and TRBJ2-1, the CDR3 gives the full variable domain: AAGVIQSPRHLIKEKRETATLKCYPIPRHDTVYWYQQGPGQDPQFLISFYEKMQSDKGSIPDRFSAQQFSDYHSELNMSSLELGDSALYFCASSLARGGPDEQFFGPGTRLTVL.

Judged by abundance, this clonotype is medium-sized. The J gene is TRBJ1-5, the V gene TRBV19, with a weak D call TRBD1 (6 bases). CDR1 and CDR2 from the germline V gene are LNHDA and SQIVND (reference sequence). CDR3 length: 15 residues. The V end lost 7 bases, the J end lost 0 bases, and 13 bases lay between the germline ends. The CDR3 protein is CASTPDRASNQPQHF. The CDR3 region has the DNA TGTGCCAGTACTCCGGACAGAGCTAGCAATCAGCCCCAGCATTTT.

V usage is TRBV7-2 and J usage is TRBJ2-5; 14 nucleotides align to TRBD2. The length of the CDR3 is 16 residues. Trimming removed 8 bases from V and 2 bases from J; junction bases left unmatched: 7. CDR1 and CDR2 (germline): SGHTA, FQGNSA. The CDR3 spells CASRRGLAGVQETQYF. In DNA form, the CDR3 reads TGTGCCAGCCGCCGGGGACTAGCGGGGGTACAAGAGACCCAGTACTTC.

The rearrangement uses TRBV7-2 and TRBJ2-7; no firm D call. The CDR3 totals 14 residues. Trimming removed 6 bases at V and 7 bases at J, with 19 bases between. Per the germline V gene, CDR1 is SGHTA and CDR2 is FQGNSA. The CDR3 sequence is CASSLPGSLGEQYF. The CDR3 DNA is TGTGCCAGCAGTCTCCCCGGGTCCCTGGGGGAGCAGTACTTC.

This clonotype was recorded once. One junction end disagrees with the germline gene, perhaps due to a read error. V is TRBV6-5 and J is TRBJ2-1, with TRBD2 identical over 14 bases. CDR3 length: 18 residues. Germline V gene sequence: CDR1 MNHEY, CDR2 SVGAGI. DNA of the CDR3: TGTGCCAACAGTTATTTTAAGGGACTAGCGGGAGATAGAAATGAGCAGTTCTTC. This sequence encodes CANSYFKGLAGDRNEQFF.

V is TRBV5-7 and J is TRBJ2-1; 11 bases agree with TRBD2. TRBV5-7 is marked as an open reading frame, function uncertain. Trimming cost V 5 bases and J 6 bases; bases outside gene matches: 7. The CDR3 is made up of 15 amino acids. The CDR3: CASRPGLADPNEQFF. The CDR3 nucleotides read TGTGCCAGCAGACCGGGACTAGCGGACCCCAATGAGCAGTTCTTC.